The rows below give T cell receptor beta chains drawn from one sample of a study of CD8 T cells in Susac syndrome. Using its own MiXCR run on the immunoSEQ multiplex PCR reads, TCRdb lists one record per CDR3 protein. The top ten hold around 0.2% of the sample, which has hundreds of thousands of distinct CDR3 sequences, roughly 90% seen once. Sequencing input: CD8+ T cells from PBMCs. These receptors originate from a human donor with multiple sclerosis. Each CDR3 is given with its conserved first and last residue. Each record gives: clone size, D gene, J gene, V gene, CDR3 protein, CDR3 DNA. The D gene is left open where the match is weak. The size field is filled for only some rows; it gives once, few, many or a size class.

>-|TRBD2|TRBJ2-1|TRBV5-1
CASSLNSGGAYNEQFF
TGCGCCAGCAGCTTGAATAGCGGGGGGGCCTACAATGAGCAGTTCTTC
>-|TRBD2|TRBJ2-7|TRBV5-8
CASSSRLADLRRQYF
TGTGCCAGCAGCTCTAGACTAGCAGATCTACGAAGGCAGTACTTC
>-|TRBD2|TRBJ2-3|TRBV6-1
CASSPGTSGPSTDTQYF
TGTGCCAGCAGTCCCGGGACTAGCGGCCCTAGCACAGATACGCAGTATTTT
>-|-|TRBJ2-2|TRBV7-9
CASSLAQGNTGELFF
TGTGCCAGCAGCTTAGCACAGGGGAACACCGGGGAGCTGTTTTTT
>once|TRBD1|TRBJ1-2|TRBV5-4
CASSSLETGGYYGYTF
TGTGCCAGCAGCTCCCTCGAGACAGGGGGCTACTATGGCTACACCTTC
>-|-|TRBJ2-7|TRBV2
CASRKPGQLYEQYF
TGTGCCAGCAGGAAACCAGGTCAGCTCTACGAGCAGTACTTC
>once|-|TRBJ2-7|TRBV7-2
CASSSKGLGALGYYEQYF
TGTGCCAGCAGCTCCAAGGGGCTCGGCGCCCTGGGGTACTACGAGCAGTACTTC
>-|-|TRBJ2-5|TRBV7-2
CASSLDWTEQETQYF
TGTGCCAGCAGCTTAGATTGGACAGAACAGGAGACCCAGTACTTC
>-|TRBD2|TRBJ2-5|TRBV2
CASSPGLASGRTQYF
TGTGCCAGCAGTCCGGGACTAGCCTCCGGTCGTACCCAGTACTTC
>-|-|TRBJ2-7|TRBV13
CASSFPPPGEQYF
TGTGCCAGCAGCTTCCCCCCCCCAGGAGAGCAGTACTTC
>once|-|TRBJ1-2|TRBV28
CASSFVSRGPYYGYTF
TGTGCCAGCAGTTTTGTCTCCCGGGGGCCCTACTATGGCTACACCTTC
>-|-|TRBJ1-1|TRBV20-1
CSARGRWMNTEAFF
TGCAGTGCTAGAGGGCGCTGGATGAACACTGAAGCTTTCTTT
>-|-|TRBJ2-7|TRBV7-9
CASSQGFGEQYF
TGTGCCAGCAGCCAGGGGTTCGGCGAGCAGTACTTC
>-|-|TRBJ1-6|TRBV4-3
CASSQDSGTRSPLHF
TGCGCCAGCAGCCAAGATTCCGGAACGAGGTCACCCCTCCACTTT
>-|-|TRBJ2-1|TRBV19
CASSRAGPHGGNEQFF
TGTGCCAGTAGTAGGGCCGGCCCTCACGGGGGCAATGAGCAGTTCTTC
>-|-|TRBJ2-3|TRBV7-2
CASSSPSTDTQYF
TGTGCCAGCAGCTCTCCTAGCACAGATACGCAGTATTTT
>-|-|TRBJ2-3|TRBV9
CASSSQGGFTDTQYF
TGTGCCAGCAGCTCACAAGGGGGGTTCACAGATACGCAGTATTTT
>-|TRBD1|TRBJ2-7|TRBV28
CASSLRDRTYEQYF
TGTGCCAGCAGTTTAAGGGACAGGACCTACGAGCAGTACTTC
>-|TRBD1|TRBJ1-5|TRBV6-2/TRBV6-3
CASSYKGQGKGNQPQHF
TGTGCCAGCAGTTACAAGGGACAGGGGAAGGGCAATCAGCCCCAGCATTTT
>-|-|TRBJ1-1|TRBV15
CATSRGQLNTEAFF
TGTGCCACCAGCAGAGGCCAGCTGAACACTGAAGCTTTCTTT
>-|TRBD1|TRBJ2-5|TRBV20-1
CSARAVQGVGETQYF
TGCAGTGCTAGAGCTGTACAGGGGGTTGGAGAGACCCAGTACTTC
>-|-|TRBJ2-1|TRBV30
CAWSVSTGPDNEQFF
TGTGCCTGGAGTGTATCTACGGGTCCTGACAATGAGCAGTTCTTC
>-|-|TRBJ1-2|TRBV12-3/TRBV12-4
CASSRPSGPVGFGYTF
TGTGCCAGCAGTAGGCCGTCAGGACCAGTCGGATTTGGCTACACCTTC
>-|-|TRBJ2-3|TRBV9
CASSDLGHSTDTQYF
TGTGCCAGCAGCGACTTAGGGCATAGCACAGATACGCAGTATTTT
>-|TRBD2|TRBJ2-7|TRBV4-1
CASSQGGGFAYEQYF
TGCGCCAGCAGCCAAGGGGGAGGGTTTGCGTACGAGCAGTACTTC
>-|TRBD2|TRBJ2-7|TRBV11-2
CAIRPAGPYEQYF
TGTGCCATACGTCCAGCGGGGCCCTACGAGCAGTACTTC
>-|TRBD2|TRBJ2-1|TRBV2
CASSDRTSGGEDEQFF
TGTGCCAGCAGTGATCGGACTAGCGGGGGGGAGGATGAGCAGTTCTTC
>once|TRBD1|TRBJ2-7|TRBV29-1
CSVRARDRGDYEQYF
TGCAGCGTTAGGGCCCGGGACAGGGGCGACTACGAGCAGTACTTC
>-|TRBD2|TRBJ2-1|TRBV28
CASSFGTSELNEQFF
TGTGCCAGCAGTTTTGGTACTAGCGAGCTCAATGAGCAGTTCTTC
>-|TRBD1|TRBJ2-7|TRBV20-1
CSARVYRGDYEQYF
TGCAGTGCTAGAGTGTACAGGGGCGACTACGAGCAGTACTTC
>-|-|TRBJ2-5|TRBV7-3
CASSLGGMETQYF
TGTGCCAGCAGCTTGGGTGGCATGGAGACCCAGTACTTC
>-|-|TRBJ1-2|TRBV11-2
CASSRTASYGYTF
TGTGCCAGCAGCCGGACAGCCAGCTATGGCTACACCTTC
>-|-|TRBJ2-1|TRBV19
CAASRGITYNEQFF
TGTGCCGCTAGTAGGGGGATAACCTACAATGAGCAGTTCTTC
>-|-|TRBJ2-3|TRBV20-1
CSGRGEDTDTQYF
TGCAGTGGTAGGGGCGAGGACACAGATACGCAGTATTTT
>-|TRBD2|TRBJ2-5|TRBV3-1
CASSQGERRGLEAQYF
TGTGCCAGCAGCCAAGGTGAACGGCGGGGGTTGGAGGCCCAGTACTTC
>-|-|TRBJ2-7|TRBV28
CASSSRLLPYEQYF
TGTGCCAGCAGTTCTAGACTGCTTCCCTACGAGCAGTACTTC
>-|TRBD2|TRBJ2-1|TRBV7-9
CASSLEGLAAPEQFF
TGTGCCAGCAGCTTAGAGGGACTAGCCGCCCCTGAGCAGTTCTTC
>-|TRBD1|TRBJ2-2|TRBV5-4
CASSFGTENTGELFF
TGTGCCAGCAGCTTCGGGACAGAGAACACCGGGGAGCTGTTTTTT
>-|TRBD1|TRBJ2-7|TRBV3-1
CASSQGDRDWEQYF
TGTGCCAGCAGCCAGGGAGACAGGGATTGGGAGCAGTACTTC
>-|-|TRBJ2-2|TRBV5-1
CASSLVRIAGELFF
TGCGCCAGCAGCTTGGTACGAATCGCCGGGGAGCTGTTTTTT
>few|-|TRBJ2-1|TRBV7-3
CASSHINNEQFF
TGTGCCAGCAGCCATATCAACAATGAGCAGTTCTTC
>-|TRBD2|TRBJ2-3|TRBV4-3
CANGGSGGSTSTDTQYF
TGCGCCAACGGAGGTAGCGGGGGGTCGACTAGCACAGATACGCAGTATTTT
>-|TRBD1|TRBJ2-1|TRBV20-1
CSARGSDRESYNEQFF
TGCAGTGCTAGAGGGTCCGACAGGGAATCCTACAATGAGCAGTTCTTC
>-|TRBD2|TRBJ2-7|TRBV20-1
CSARRTRIGPYEQYF
TGCAGTGCTAGAAGGACTAGAATCGGGCCCTACGAGCAGTACTTC
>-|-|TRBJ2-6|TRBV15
CATSPEGRSGANVLTF
TGTGCCACCAGCCCGGAAGGCCGCTCTGGGGCCAACGTCCTGACTTTC
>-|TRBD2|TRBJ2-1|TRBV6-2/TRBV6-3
CASSNLAGGHEQFF
TGTGCCAGCAGCAACCTAGCGGGAGGACATGAGCAGTTCTTC
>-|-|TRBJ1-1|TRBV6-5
CASTTTQGTTEAFF
TGTGCCAGCACTACAACCCAGGGTACCACTGAAGCTTTCTTT
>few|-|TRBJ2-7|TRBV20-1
CSARDHEVIPYEQYF
TGCAGTGCTAGAGATCACGAGGTAATCCCCTACGAGCAGTACTTC
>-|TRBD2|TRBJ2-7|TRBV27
CASRGLAGVDEQYF
TGTGCCAGCAGGGGACTAGCGGGAGTCGACGAGCAGTACTTC
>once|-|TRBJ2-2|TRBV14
CASRNTGELFF
TGTGCCAGCAGAAACACCGGGGAGCTGTTTTTT
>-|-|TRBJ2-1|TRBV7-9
CATHGGTTYNEQFF
TGTGCCACCCACGGAGGGACCACCTACAATGAGCAGTTCTTC
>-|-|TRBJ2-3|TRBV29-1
CSAADSHTDTQYF
TGCAGCGCTGCCGACAGCCACACAGATACGCAGTATTTT